The 7 T cell receptor beta chains reported below all come from one sample, sequenced in a study of T cells after yellow fever vaccination. Via MiXCR, TCRdb re-called the 5' RACE reads, giving one row per CDR3 protein. The table includes hundreds of thousands of distinct CDR3 sequences, around 3.9% detected once. This specimen was PBMCs, taken on the day of the yellow fever booster vaccination. All receptors come from a man aged 18 to 30 who received the YFV17D yellow fever vaccine.

The chain employs TRBV20-1 and TRBJ1-1; possibly TRBD1 for D (5 bases). V lost 2 bases to trimming and J lost 11 bases, with 12 bases between them. This CDR3 contains 11 residues. Per the germline V gene, CDR1 is DFQATT and CDR2 is SNEGSKA (reference sequence). The CDR3 DNA is TGCAGTGCTAGATGGACGGGGCAGGCTTTCTTT. Its translation is CSARWTGQAFF.

V and J are TRBV5-5 and TRBJ1-1; D is perhaps TRBD1 (5 bases). The germline V gene encodes CDR1 SGHKS and CDR2 YYEKEE (reference sequence). The V end was cut by 4 bases, the J end by 4 bases, with 11 bases between. The CDR3 is made up of 13 amino acids. CDR3 region: CASSPRDLTEAFF. Here the CDR3 DNA reads TGTGCCAGCAGCCCCCGGGACCTCACTGAAGCTTTCTTT.

This clonotype was seen more than once but under ten times. The V gene is TRBV4-3, the J gene TRBJ2-5; 8 bases are shared with TRBD2. The CDR3 is 16 amino acids. V dropped 3 bases and J dropped 6; count of bases not matched to a gene: 12. Germline loops: CDR1 LGHNA, CDR2 YSLEER. CDR3 sequence (DNA): TGCGCCAGCAGCCAGGGTTCGGGACTAGTTTTCCAGACCCAGTACTTC. Protein product: CASSQGSGLVFQTQYF.

The chain employs TRBV2 and TRBJ2-7; D is tentatively TRBD1 or TRBD2 (5 bases each). Trimming shortened V by 5 bases and J by 3 bases, and 11 bases separated the two germline ends. CDR1 is SNHLY and CDR2 is FYNNEI in the germline V gene. This CDR3 spans 13 amino acids. CDR3 DNA sequence: TGTGCCAGCAGTCCGGGACCAAACTACGAGCAGTACTTC. Its protein product is CASSPGPNYEQYF.

This clonotype was counted at least ten times. The rearrangement joins TRBV11-2 to TRBJ2-1, with 12 bases lining up with TRBD2. There are 16 residues in the CDR3. The junction had 11 bases not matched to a gene; V was cut back by 5 bases and J by 9 bases. In germline, CDR1 is SGHAT, CDR2 FQNNGV. The CDR3 DNA reads as TGTGCCAGCAGCCCTCTAGCGGGGGGGCCTTCACGTGAGCAGTTCTTC. It is translated as CASSPLAGGPSREQFF.

The chain is built from TRBV5-4 and TRBJ2-6; 7 bases agree with TRBD1. CDR3 length: 17 residues. Per germline, CDR1 SGHNT and CDR2 YYREEE (reference sequence). V lost 7 bases, J lost 0 bases, and 10 bases stayed unmatched. CDR3 amino acids: CASSLGTASSGANVLTF. CDR3 coding DNA: TGTGCCAGCTCCCTGGGGACAGCAAGCTCTGGGGCCAACGTCCTGACTTTC.

This clonotype appeared a few times. The chain links TRBV10-3 to TRBJ1-5; D may be TRBD1 (6 bases). This CDR3 region has 14 residues. The V end was cut by 3 bases, the J end by 5 bases, with 11 bases between. CDR1 and CDR2 (germline): ENHRY, SYGVKD. The CDR3 loop reads CAISERDTDQPQHF. The CDR3 DNA is TGTGCCATCAGTGAAAGGGACACGGATCAGCCCCAGCATTTT.